This T cell receptor beta chain was retrieved from a study of shared clonotypes between healthy human individuals. Notes on the study in general: Sequencing depth was expected to affect clonotype sharing among donors.

V lost 0 bases and J 4 bases, leaving 10 bases between the germline ends. Per germline, CDR1 MGHRA and CDR2 YSYEKL. CDR3 size: 14 residues. As concerns this clone: Its antigen remains unknown.

Method: immunoSEQ multiplex PCR; TCRdb's copy keeps in-frame clones and lacks some. The table records about 1.5 million clones, 98% of them present only once. The chain employs TRBV4-1 and TRBJ2-7; D gene uncertain. The sample was naive CD4+ T cells sorted from blood. Subset specified: CD45RA+ positively selected. This sequence originates from a man aged 25 to 40 in good health. The CDR3 nucleotides are TGCGCCAGCAGCCAAGATGTCAGGATTTACGAGCAGTACTTC. This translates into CASSQDVRIYEQYF.